Listed below are T cell receptor beta chains from one sample, sequenced in a study of T-cell memory formation after mild COVID-19. TCRdb ran MiXCR on the 5' RACE reads and lists one entry per CDR3 protein. The sample has around 200,000 distinct CDR3 sequences, roughly 18% seen once. The sample consisted of PBMCs or a T cell subset sorted from them (not recorded which). The source of these receptors is a man younger than 35 who had mild COVID-19 (a few samples of this study predate the infection). Cell type and time point are not known. Each CDR3 is given with its conserved first and last residue. A D gene is named only where the DNA matches it firmly. Size is omitted from some rows. Given values are once, few, many or a class for expanded clones.

TRBV4-3	TRBJ2-3	TRBD2	few	TGCGCCAGCAGCCAAGCAGCGGGACTAGCGGGGTTACGAGATACGCAGTATTTT	CASSQAAGLAGLRDTQYF
TRBV12-3/TRBV12-4	TRBJ1-1	TRBD1	few	TGTGCCAGCAGTTCCCGACAGGGGGGTGAAGCTTTCTTT	CASSSRQGGEAFF
TRBV2	TRBJ2-1	NA	NA	TGTGCCAGCAGTACCCGAAGTTACAATGAGCAGTTCTTC	CASSTRSYNEQFF
TRBV12-3/TRBV12-4	TRBJ1-5	TRBD1	few	TGTGCCAGGAGGGGGCGTAATCAGCCCCAGCATTTT	CARRGRNQPQHF
TRBV6-2/TRBV6-3	TRBJ2-3	TRBD1	NA	TGTGCCAGCAGACTAGCAGGGGGCGCGTATACGCAGTATTTT	CASRLAGGAYTQYF
TRBV29-1	TRBJ2-7	NA	many	TGCAGCGTCGCCGGGGATCGGGACCTTCCTTATGAGCAGTACTTC	CSVAGDRDLPYEQYF
TRBV7-2	TRBJ2-2	TRBD1	NA	TGTGCCAGCGACCCTGGGACAGAACAAGGCGGGGAGCTGTTTTTT	CASDPGTEQGGELFF
TRBV5-1	TRBJ2-1	NA	many	TGCGCCAGCAGACTAGCTATCGCCTACAATGAGCAGTTCTTC	CASRLAIAYNEQFF
TRBV5-6	TRBJ1-5	NA	NA	TGTGCCAGCAGCTCTCTGGGCAGGAGTGATCAGCCCCAGCATTTT	CASSSLGRSDQPQHF
TRBV6-2/TRBV6-3	TRBJ2-3	TRBD1	once	TGTGCCAGCAGATCACCGGGACAGGGCACGGGAGATACGCAGTATTTT	CASRSPGQGTGDTQYF
TRBV12-3/TRBV12-4	TRBJ1-1	TRBD1	few	TGTGCCAGCAAGCAGGGGGAGAACACTGAAGCTTTCTTT	CASKQGENTEAFF
TRBV14	TRBJ1-2	NA	few	TGTGCCAGCAGCCAGCTGGGGGGGGACAACTATGGCTACACCTTC	CASSQLGGDNYGYTF
TRBV7-2	TRBJ1-5	NA	few	TGTGCCAGCAGCTTAATCGCGCGTCAGCCCCAGCATTTT	CASSLIARQPQHF
TRBV10-2	TRBJ2-7	NA	NA	TGCGCCAGCAGCTACGGACAGTCCGAGCAGTACTTC	CASSYGQSEQYF
TRBV5-1	TRBJ2-7	TRBD1	NA	TGCGCCAGCAGCACCGCCGGGACAGGGTCCGACGAGCAGTACTTC	CASSTAGTGSDEQYF
TRBV6-2/TRBV6-3	TRBJ2-7	NA	few	TGTGCCAGCAGTTACTCAAAGGGTACCTACGAGCAGTACTTC	CASSYSKGTYEQYF
TRBV20-1	TRBJ2-2	TRBD2	NA	TGCAGTGCTACGACAGCGGGGGGGCCTACCGGGGAGCTGTTTTTT	CSATTAGGPTGELFF
TRBV5-4	TRBJ2-3	TRBD2	few	TGTGCCAGCAGCTTGGATAGCGGGGGGACAGATACGCAGTATTTT	CASSLDSGGTDTQYF
TRBV5-1	TRBJ2-2	TRBD1	NA	TGCGCCAGCAGCCCGGGACAGGGGGAGCTGTTTTTT	CASSPGQGELFF
TRBV6-2/TRBV6-3	TRBJ2-2	TRBD2	many	TGTGCCAGCATCCCGATCGGGACTAGCGGGCACACCGGGGAGCTGTTTTTT	CASIPIGTSGHTGELFF
TRBV6-2/TRBV6-3	TRBJ2-1	TRBD2	NA	TGTGCCAGCTGGACTAGTTACTACAATGAGCAGTTCTTC	CASWTSYYNEQFF
TRBV10-3	TRBJ1-5	TRBD1	NA	TGTGCCATCAGTCCCTCGACAGGGGGTAGCAATCAGCCCCAGCATTTT	CAISPSTGGSNQPQHF
TRBV9	TRBJ1-1	NA	few	TGTGCCAGCAGCGTAGAGGGGGGGCAGCCGACTGAAGCTTTCTTT	CASSVEGGQPTEAFF
TRBV7-2	TRBJ2-7	NA	many	TGTGCCAGCAGCCTACTCTACGAGCAGTACTTC	CASSLLYEQYF
TRBV20-1	TRBJ2-1	NA	few	TGCAGTGCCCGGGATGACCGGGGGAATGAGCAGTTCTTC	CSARDDRGNEQFF
TRBV20-1	TRBJ2-4	NA	many	TGCAGTGCGATGACTGGTCTAGCCAAAAACATTCAGTACTTC	CSAMTGLAKNIQYF
TRBV12-3/TRBV12-4	TRBJ2-1	NA	few	TGTGCCAGCAGTATCGTTGGTGAGCAGTTCTTC	CASSIVGEQFF
TRBV12-3/TRBV12-4	TRBJ2-5	NA	many	TGTGCCAGCAGCCCCGTACTGGGGGCCCAAGAGACCCAGTACTTC	CASSPVLGAQETQYF
TRBV7-9	TRBJ1-2	NA	many	TGTGCCAGCAGCTTAGCGAATGCAGGGGTCCAGGGCTACACCTTC	CASSLANAGVQGYTF
TRBV12-3/TRBV12-4	TRBJ2-2	TRBD1	NA	TGTGCCAGCAGTTTCTCGGGACAGGGGAGTTCCGGGGAGCTGTTTTTT	CASSFSGQGSSGELFF
TRBV12-3/TRBV12-4	TRBJ2-1	TRBD2	NA	TGTGCCAGCAGTTCAGAGATCGCGGGGGGCGGGGAGCAGTTCTTC	CASSSEIAGGGEQFF
TRBV2	TRBJ1-5	NA	NA	TGTGCCAGCAGTGCTGAAGGGCAGGGTGGGCAGCCCCAGCATTTT	CASSAEGQGGQPQHF
TRBV7-2	TRBJ2-4	TRBD1	few	TGTGCCAGCAGCACCCGACAGGGGGCGCGAGGCAAAAACATTCAGTACTTC	CASSTRQGARGKNIQYF
TRBV7-9	TRBJ2-7	NA	few	TGTGCCAGCAGCTTAGTGGACGAGCAGTACTTC	CASSLVDEQYF
TRBV4-1	TRBJ1-5	NA	few	TGCGCCAGCAGCCAAGCCTCGGGCGAGCCCCAGCATTTT	CASSQASGEPQHF
TRBV12-3/TRBV12-4	TRBJ2-1	TRBD2	few	TGTGCCAGCAGTCTACTGCTAGCGGGGAGGGTCAATGAGCAGTTCTTC	CASSLLLAGRVNEQFF
TRBV12-3/TRBV12-4	TRBJ1-3	NA	few	TGTGCCAGCAACACCGCCGGGGGTTTCGACTCTGGAAACACCATATATTTT	CASNTAGGFDSGNTIYF
TRBV10-3	TRBJ2-3	TRBD1	NA	TGTGCCATCAGCCGGACAGGGAGCACAGATACGCAGTATTTT	CAISRTGSTDTQYF
TRBV24-1	TRBJ2-3	TRBD2	NA	TGTGCCACCGGCGGACTAGCGGGGGTGACAGATACGCAGTATTTT	CATGGLAGVTDTQYF
TRBV5-1	TRBJ1-3	NA	few	TGCGCCAGCAGCTTGGAGGCGTGGAGCTCTGGAAACACCATATATTTT	CASSLEAWSSGNTIYF
TRBV9	TRBJ2-1	NA	few	TGTGCCAGCAGCGTAGGCGGGGGCATGGAGCAGTTCTTC	CASSVGGGMEQFF
TRBV10-3	TRBJ1-6	NA	NA	TGTGCCATCAGTGACCTACGGGGATCACCCCTCCACTTT	CAISDLRGSPLHF
TRBV6-1	TRBJ1-1	NA	few	TGTGCCAGCAGTGAGCCGCTTCAAGCTTTCTTT	CASSEPLQAFF
TRBV12-3/TRBV12-4	TRBJ1-3	NA	NA	TGTGCCAGCAGACTACAGGTGATCTCTGGAAACACCATATATTTT	CASRLQVISGNTIYF
TRBV9	TRBJ1-2	NA	NA	TGTGCCAGCAGCGTCATGACAGAGGGCTATGGCTACACCTTC	CASSVMTEGYGYTF
TRBV6-6	TRBJ1-4	TRBD1	NA	TGTGCCAGCAGCACAGGGGGCGCGCCGGAAAAACTGTTTTTT	CASSTGGAPEKLFF
TRBV12-3/TRBV12-4	TRBJ2-7	NA	NA	TGTGCCAGCAGGCAAGGGACGGTGGACTACGAGCAGTACTTC	CASRQGTVDYEQYF
TRBV19	TRBJ1-1	NA	NA	TGTGCCAGTAGAGATGTTTATGACACTGAAGCTTTCTTT	CASRDVYDTEAFF
TRBV7-3	TRBJ1-2	NA	NA	TGTGCCAGCAGCTTAACGCCCCAAGGAAATGGCTACACCTTC	CASSLTPQGNGYTF
TRBV10-3	TRBJ2-1	NA	few	TGTGCCACCTCGGACTGGAGTGGGTCCTACAATGAGCAGTTCTTC	CATSDWSGSYNEQFF
TRBV7-3	TRBJ2-2	NA	many	TGTGCCAGCAGCTCCACCCTCCAATTGGACACCGGGGAGCTGTTTTTT	CASSSTLQLDTGELFF
TRBV6-2/TRBV6-3	TRBJ2-5	NA	NA	TGTGCCAGCAGTTACTCGCCGGGGTCCCTGGGGGAGACCCAGTACTTC	CASSYSPGSLGETQYF
TRBV3-1	TRBJ1-2	NA	NA	TGTGCCAGCAGCGCAGGGTTGTTGGCAGCCTATGGCTACACCTTC	CASSAGLLAAYGYTF
TRBV5-1	TRBJ2-3	NA	few	TGCGCCAGCAGCCCGTCGACAGGACTCACAGATACGCAGTATTTT	CASSPSTGLTDTQYF